This T cell receptor (beta chain) is drawn from a study of blood T cell repertoires in COVID-19. Germline V gene data show CDR1 as MNHNS and CDR2 as SASEGT. The CDR3 covers 14 residues. V gave up 1 base and J gave up 4 bases, with 9 bases separating them. As processed by the authors: The authors estimated nucleated cell counts from reference gene primer amplification. Profiling relied on immunoSEQ multiplex PCR, and the TCRdb table lists in-frame clones only, not all of them. V and J calls and clone size are as listed in that table; D and trimming were resolved from the DNA. Among fewer than 45,000 clones listed, 90% to 95% were seen once.

This sequence originates from a man in his sixties with active or convalescent COVID-19. This chain joins TRBV6-1 and TRBJ2-3, with D uncertain. The sequenced sample consisted of peripheral blood. CDR3 residues: CASSEDSQADTQYF. The CDR3 nucleotides read TGTGCCAGCAGTGAAGACTCCCAGGCAGATACGCAGTATTTT.